The present entry profiles one T cell receptor beta chain with its context. Its target is not known. Donors were ostensibly healthy at sampling, although undocumented immune exposures were probable. PCR was performed using 60 Vbeta and 13 Jbeta primers. Assay: immunoSEQ multiplex PCR; the TCRdb copy retains only in-frame clones and omits some. The sample carries 150,000 to 200,000 clones, more than 70% recorded once. This sample was taken from a study of cytomegalovirus exposure and HLA in healthy donors. Findings and limits, study-wide: Later analysis showed TCR association rates varying by HLA locus, highest for DRB1 and lowest for HLA-C.

Germline values: CDR1 SQVTM, CDR2 ANQGSEA. This CDR3 has 12 amino acids. V shed 4 bases and J shed 4 bases, with 11 bases lying between them. The V call is TRBV29-1, the J call TRBJ2-7, with D perhaps matching TRBD1 (6 bases). The sample taken for sequencing was PBMCs. This receptor was obtained from a girl between 5 and 17 years old in good health and CMV-seropositive. The CDR3: CSVGWGQYEQYF. The CDR3, as DNA: TGCAGCGTTGGATGGGGGCAATACGAGCAGTACTTC.